This is a list of T cell receptor beta chains from one sample in a study of shared clonotypes between healthy human individuals. Libraries were prepared by immunoSEQ multiplex PCR; TCRdb keeps only in-frame clonotypes and omits some of them. The sample has roughly 2,000,000 clones, roughly 95% seen once; the top ten hold about 1.7%. Sequencing was performed on naive CD8+ T cells from PBMCs. The receptor source for this set is a man between 18 and 35 years old in good health. Some clones in this sample may be carry-over from other donors' samples. Both conserved end residues are part of each CDR3.

V gene | CDR3 protein
TRBV29-1 | CSVAGGTNEKLFF
TRBV7-9 | CASSPIGSGVQAFF
TRBV27 | CASSLVGANQPQHF
TRBV13 | CASSPRTGEETQYF
TRBV28 | CASSAGTQYF
TRBV15 | CATSRVMNTGELFF
TRBV2 | CASTPREGLATYEQYF
TRBV4-3 | CASSQGQAPGNTIYF
TRBV7-9 | CASSLVSRGEAFF
TRBV4-3 | CASSQDPGPAYEQYF
TRBV5-6 | CASSWASGRSSYEQYF
TRBV21-1 | CASSKDSTDFGEQFF
TRBV13 | CASSSSDYEQYF
TRBV28 | CASSRGYGLTYEQYF
TRBV9 | CASSSPLRETGRYNEQFF
TRBV6-1 | CASSNRDRGIYGYTF
TRBV27 | CASSLRGQGASGANVLTF
TRBV7-9 | CASSYNPAQAHEQYF
TRBV7-8 | CASSSLGLAGPSEQFF
TRBV29-1 | CSVGYGRLAGANEQYF
TRBV11-2 | CASSWRTDPYEQYF
TRBV9 | CASSVARRDSYNEQFF
TRBV5-1 | CASSWDGPEAFF
TRBV6-5 | CASRSLDSANQPQHF
TRBV28 | CASSFSQEGVNYGYTF
TRBV7-8 | CASSLPPDSSYEQYF
TRBV9 | CASSPVPGARANTGELFF
TRBV9 | CASSVDRDSLNTGELFF
TRBV28 | CASSSLAEDYKDEQFF
TRBV7-9 | CASSSPSREENQFF
TRBV5-4 | CASSLGLAGSGELFF
TRBV5-4 | CASSYSVGGQYF
TRBV7-8 | CASSHGQESGNTIYF
TRBV27 | CASGRDRGVNEQFF
TRBV4-3 | CASSLTSGRGIEQFF
TRBV7-9 | CASRKTGDGNTIYF
TRBV11-2 | CASSLARRPYSYEQYF
TRBV27 | CASSLKGGARTYEQYF
TRBV27 | CASRKTGTGVNQPQHF
TRBV4-1 | CASSPISGGRPGYTF
TRBV10-3 | CAISDRASAYEQYF
TRBV5-4 | CASSLATTSGLVYEQYF
TRBV27 | CASSLLAGADTQYF
TRBV5-6 | CASSLGPSGRFYEQYF
TRBV27 | CASSISGRALGYNEQFF
TRBV5-8 | CASSLAGRALQPQHF
TRBV4-3 | CASSQTGAEAFF
TRBV6-5 | CASSYSAGGPTYEQYF
TRBV7-2 | CASSPGQGVYAGELFF
TRBV30 | CAWSVGVNTEAFF
TRBV11-2 | CASSLVRGAGEQFF
TRBV5-1 | CASSLEESLYNEQFF
TRBV27 | CASSFGETYEQYF